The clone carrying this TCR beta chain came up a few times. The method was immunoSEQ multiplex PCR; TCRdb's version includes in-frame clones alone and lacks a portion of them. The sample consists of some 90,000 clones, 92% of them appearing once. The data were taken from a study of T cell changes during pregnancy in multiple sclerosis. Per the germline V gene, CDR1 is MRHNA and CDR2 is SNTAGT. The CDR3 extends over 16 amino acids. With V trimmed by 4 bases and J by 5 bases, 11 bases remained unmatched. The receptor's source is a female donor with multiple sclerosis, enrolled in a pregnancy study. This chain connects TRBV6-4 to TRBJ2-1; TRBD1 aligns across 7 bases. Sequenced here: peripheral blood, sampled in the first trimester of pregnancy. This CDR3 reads CASSAFRGTANNEQFF. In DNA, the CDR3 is TGTGCCAGCAGTGCATTTAGGGGGACAGCTAACAATGAGCAGTTCTTC.